This T cell receptor (beta chain) comes out of a study of blood T cells in healthy people across ages. Regarding the study as a whole: As naive T cell percentage varied, TCR beta diversity correlated strongly with it. For the donors, CMV status was unknown and possibly confounded expanded clonotype changes.

Each individual donor underwent a draw of about 9.9 milliliters of peripheral blood. The extraction recovered at least 5 micrograms of total RNA per sample. Germline values: CDR1 SQVTM, CDR2 ANQGSEA. V lost 3 bases to trimming and J lost 5 bases, with 32 bases between them. The CDR3 spans 20 residues. On this clonotype itself: Its cognate antigen is unknown.

The authors ran a second PCR of about 7 to 11 cycles using a sample-barcoded 5' primer and a J-beta primer mix. One entry per CDR3 protein results from TCRdb running MiXCR on the 5' RACE reads. The sample records some 1.5 million distinct CDR3 sequences, over 25% being singletons. The sequence came from a woman aged 25 to 39 in good health. Sequenced material: blood. The chain combines TRBV29-1 with TRBJ2-1; D remains unclear. In DNA, the CDR3 is TGCAGCGTTGATTTATGGTCTTGGGCCGGAGAGGCCGAACGACACAATGAGCAGTTCTTC. Its protein product is CSVDLWSWAGEAERHNEQFF.